This T cell receptor beta chain originates from a study of cytomegalovirus exposure and HLA in healthy donors (dated by TCRdb to 2015 to 2018). The study in broad terms: An earlier analysis of several hundred of the donors reported approximately 300 Gb of sequence data and 117 million unique TCR beta sequences from around 200 million T cells. Around 330 gigabases of sequencing data and 91 million or so unique TCR sequences made up an early release that covered over 550 HLA-typed donors. Of the approximately 370 genotyped donors, more than 75% were placed in the genetic ancestry cluster associated with self-reported Caucasian donors. The study was designed to test whether signatures of past pathogen exposure could be identified by cataloging public T cell receptors. Using immunosequencing, the study profiled T cell repertoires from around 680 subjects and related those repertoires to cytomegalovirus serostatus. In addition to the first cohort of hundreds of subjects, a separate validation cohort of 100 to 150 different subjects was used. The study combined high-throughput TCR immunosequencing, statistical association of individual TCRs with disease status, and machine learning to predict cytomegalovirus infection status. To study patterns of TCR occurrence, a later analysis re-analyzed previously published TCR beta repertoires from around 700 donors and added high-resolution HLA genotyping. Rather than using new phenotypic data, the later analysis identified candidate immune exposures from TCR beta sequences and from how often those sequences occurred across donors. In an earlier analysis of 500 to 650 of the donors, high-throughput TCR beta sequencing was used to judge whether each TCR beta V gene segment behaved as functional or pseudogenic. Donor age, sex, ethnicity and CMV serostatus were collected together with the repertoire data. In a later genetic analysis, genome-wide SNP genotypes for about 55% of the roughly 700 donors were used, and that subset was treated as a discovery cohort. All discovery cohort repertoires had been generated using a single sequencing platform. HLA typing covered class I and class II loci at four-digit resolution. Typing coverage varied by locus: roughly 620-630 donors for A, B, C, DRB1 and DQB1; 500 to 550 for DQA1; 600 to 610 for DPA1; roughly 450 for DPB1. Because of strong linkage in the cohort, 5 or 6 DR-DQ haplotypes were treated as single units for association and clustering. Across about 370 genotyped donors of the cohort, an average of about 220,000 unique TCR beta nucleotide sequences per donor were sequenced, and roughly 20% of those sequences were non-productive. The investigation overall reported the following: While some public TCRs were present in many individuals, most TCR sequences turned up only very rarely across donors. The 87-base-pair reads could not distinguish some IMGT-functional V segments, including TRBV6-2 and TRBV6-3, so those segments were excluded. Strong co-occurrence of HLA alleles, especially DR and DQ, made assigning TCR associations to individual alleles difficult. Linkage disequilibrium might explain the correlated functional status among segregating V segments, but an unknown experimental factor could not be excluded. It was suggested by the authors that the approach could potentially be generalized to other disease states and immunological phenotypes. A later analysis found that most CMV-associated TCR beta chains appeared HLA-restricted, with HLA associations seemingly driven largely by CMV exposure. The study gave a list of over 150 TCR beta chains associated with cytomegalovirus. CMV serostatus was the only immune exposure information available for the cohort. A further reported finding was that TCR beta sequences accurately predicted the HLA-A and HLA-B alleles for most subjects in the first cohort. A cluster of highly shared sequence variants was judged likely to represent a technical artifact of the sequencing pipeline. In a later analysis, HLA-associated TCR beta chains showed more clonal expansion and lower generation probabilities than non-associated chains that were equally common. In both the original and validation cohorts, the classifier was reported to diagnose cytomegalovirus status with high specificity and sensitivity. Because HLA typing was unavailable for some donors at each locus, only the typed subset was used in association tests. In a later genetic analysis, a missense DCLRE1C variant was associated with V-gene and J-gene trimming of TCR beta chains, and the association was replicated in an independent cohort. Roughly uniform sequencing depth across donors was assumed in presence/absence analyses, although this assumption may not hold. In an earlier analysis of fewer than 750 of the donors, most TCR beta V segments were observed in productive rearrangements about 90% or about 30% of the time, broadly matching IMGT annotations. Three of the identified cytomegalovirus-associated TCR beta chains were confirmed in vitro to be specific for cytomegalovirus antigens. In a later genetic analysis, fewer N-insertions in productive TCRs were reported among donors in an Asian-associated ancestry cluster than the roughly 670-donor mean. A later analysis found that TCR association rates varied across HLA loci, with DRB1 alleles showing the most associated TCRs and HLA-C alleles the fewest. Because counts were too low, 15 to 20 rarely observed V segments, including chromosome 9 orphons, were excluded from the earlier analysis of 587 of the donors. This cohort had only TCR beta chains sequenced, and the lack of alpha or paired-chain data limited which features could be detected. In a later analysis, several top co-occurrence clusters were reported to appear linked to parvovirus B19, influenza, CMV and Epstein-Barr virus. In a later analysis, 15,000 to 20,000 TCR beta sequences were associated with specific HLA alleles at a false discovery rate of 0.05.

The cohort comprised around 700 healthy bone marrow donors. Cohort members were all nominally healthy when sampled, although unrecorded immune exposures were likely present. The donor was CMV seronegative and was included in the group of a few hundred seronegative cohort members. A peripheral blood sample was collected from each donor, and TCR beta sequencing was performed on peripheral blood mononuclear cells. The Qiagen DNeasy Blood Extraction Kit was used to extract genomic DNA from the blood cell samples. From its cysteine to its phenylalanine, the CDR3 spans 15 amino acids. CDR3 DNA is the only sequence kept; it has 45 bases, read in frame from the first base. At the junction V is shortened by 0 bases and J by 2 bases; bases outside the gene matches: 4. Sequences SGHTA (CDR1) and FQGNSA (CDR2) are obtained from the germline V gene. On this clone itself: What this receptor recognizes is not known. It has no much larger one-base neighbor in the sample; base qualities were not kept.

The library relied on the immunoSEQ multiplex PCR assay. A mixture of 60 forward primers for TCR Vbeta segments and 13 reverse primers for TCR Jbeta segments was used in the multiplex PCR. Amplification of the CDR3 region of rearranged TCR beta genes was performed with a multiplex PCR assay on genomic DNA. The Illumina HiSeq System was used to sequence the amplified TCR beta libraries as 87-base-pair reads. In the paper's pipeline: A later analysis counted about 80 million unique TCR beta chains across the 666 repertoires, and about 10 million of these chains were shared by at least two donors. A nearest-neighbor algorithm error-corrected the raw reads and collapsed the reads into unique sequences, merging closely related sequences to remove PCR and sequencing errors. V, D and J gene segments were assigned by aligning CDR3 sequences to IMGT reference sequences. For a sequence to be retained, a match of at least six nucleotides was required to both a V gene segment and a J gene segment. A rearrangement counted as productive if the CDR3 had no stop codons and remained in frame with V and J, and every other rearrangement counted as non-productive. Following IMGT convention, CDR3 was defined as the stretch from the second conserved V-encoded cysteine to the conserved J-encoded phenylalanine. Sequences without an unambiguous match to a single V gene segment were excluded from the earlier analysis of 500 to 700 of the donors. An earlier analysis of 500 to 600 of the donors classified V segments as functional when productive rearrangements were above 56.7% and as segregating when the standard deviation between donors was above 5%. To diagnose cytomegalovirus status from the catalog of TCR beta chain sequences, a statistical classification framework was built. In a later analysis, V and J genes were assigned by comparing TCR nucleotide sequences against IMGT/GENE-DB human TR gene sequences. A later analysis assigned CDR3 sequences and most-parsimonious VDJ recombination scenarios with the TCRdist pipeline. In a later analysis, each TCR beta chain was defined by its CDR3 amino acid sequence together with its V-gene family, and reads lacking a unique V-gene family were excluded. A later analysis removed 500 to 600 highly shared, low-generation-probability nucleotide sequences to deal with suspected cross-contamination and a sequencing artifact. In a later analysis, a clonal expansion index for each public chain was calculated from normalized within-repertoire ranks of inferred template counts. Generation probabilities in a later analysis came from a VDJ recombination model fitted to out-of-frame rearrangements, and those results were checked against IGoR. In a later analysis, TCR-TCR, TCR-HLA and TCR-CMV co-occurrence was scored with hypergeometric tests, and a repertoire-size bias correction was applied to TCR pairs. To estimate false discovery rates, a later analysis permuted the HLA or CMV assignments 20 times. A later analysis grouped co-occurring TCRs with DBSCAN, adding TCRdist sequence similarity when clustering within HLA-allele-positive subsets. Co-occurrence clustering excluded repertoires with fewer than 30,000 or more than 120,000 public chains, plus five with anomalous nucleotide sharing. Entries here come from immuneACCESS through TCRdb and include only in-frame sequences with V and J called. Some clones fail to appear in such tables; in the studies checked, an unresolved V gene covers under half of the shortfall, and the cause of the remainder is unknown. That table furnishes V, J and clone size, whereas the DNA furnished D and trimming. Within this sample are around 150,000 clones, with roughly three quarters of them counted one time only. The ten biggest clones cover around 2.2% of the sample.

In this chain, TRBV7-2 is recombined with TRBJ2-7; TRBD1 aligns with 7 central bases. This clonotype originated in a man aged 25 to 40 in good health and CMV-seronegative. The material sequenced was PBMCs. The DNA is as follows: TGTGCCAGCAGCTTAGCCGCACAGGGGACCTACGAGCAGTACTTC. It is translated as CASSLAAQGTYEQYF.